The 31 T cell receptor beta chains below all came from one sample that was sequenced in a study of control samples from healthy donors and cancer patients. Profiled with immunoSEQ multiplex PCR; TCRdb holds only in-frame clones, not every one. This repertoire shows 180,000 or so clones, 90% to 95% found once; its top ten account for roughly 4.3%. The sample consisted of blood. These TCRs come from a woman aged 55-70 years in good health.

V usage is TRBV30 and J usage is TRBJ1-2; D unclear. V was trimmed by 3 bases and J by 8 bases, leaving 13 bases between them. CDR1 is GTSNPN and CDR2 is SVGIG in the germline V gene (reference sequence). CDR3 size: 12 residues. The CDR3 region has the DNA TGTGCCTGGAGGGCTACAGCTCGGGGCTACACCTTC. This sequence encodes CAWRATARGYTF.

V and J are TRBV6-5 and TRBJ1-2; 8 bases fit TRBD1. This CDR3 region has 14 residues. Per the germline V gene, CDR1 is MNHEY and CDR2 is SVGAGI. J lost 7 bases, V lost 6 bases, and 10 bases had no gene match. The CDR3 coding sequence is TGTGCCAGCAGAAGTCGGACAGGGCTGGGTGGCTACACCTTC. Translated: CASRSRTGLGGYTF.

The V call is TRBV7-8, the J call TRBJ1-6; D unresolved. Trimming left V 5 bases short and J 7 bases short, with 27 bases between. Germline V gene sequence: CDR1 SGHVS, CDR2 FQNEAQ. The CDR3 runs 19 residues. CDR3 sequence (DNA): TGTGCCAGCAGCCGAAATCGAGGGAGTTCCCATACTTTGAATTCACCCCTCCACTTT. Translating gives CASSRNRGSSHTLNSPLHF.

The chain uses TRBV5-1 and TRBJ2-7; the D gene could be TRBD1 or TRBD2 (5 bases each). The CDR3 extends over 15 amino acids. Germline V gene sequence: CDR1 SGHRS, CDR2 YFSETQ. Trimming pared 7 bases from V and 0 bases from J, leaving 17 bases between. Written as DNA, the CDR3 is TGCGCCAGCTGCCCCGAAGGGACGGCCTCCTACGAGCAGTACTTC. It translates to CASCPEGTASYEQYF.

V is TRBV5-6 and J is TRBJ1-5; tentative D call: TRBD1 (5 bases). V dropped 7 bases and J dropped 7 bases, with 12 bases sitting between them. This CDR3 is 12 amino acids long. Germline loops: CDR1 SGHDT, CDR2 YYEEEE. CDR3: CASEQEGQPQHF. DNA for the CDR3: TGTGCCAGCGAACAGGAGGGGCAGCCCCAGCATTTT.

The chain employs TRBV6-1 and TRBJ1-1; no clear D gene. Trimming cost V 3 bases and J 3 bases, with 8 bases left between them. There are 13 residues in the CDR3. Germline-derived CDR1 and CDR2 are MNHNS and SASEGT. The CDR3 reads CASSDSPHTEAFF. CDR3 DNA: TGTGCCAGCAGTGATAGTCCTCACACTGAAGCTTTCTTT.

The rearrangement links TRBV5-4 to TRBJ1-1; D not resolved. The CDR3 consists of 13 residues. The germline V gene has CDR1 SGHNT and CDR2 YYREEE (reference sequence). Trimming took 0 bases from V and 6 from J, leaving 9 bases between them. For the CDR3, the DNA is TGTGCCAGCAGCTTGGTGGCCTCCCCTGAAGCTTTCTTT. Its protein product is CASSLVASPEAFF.

V usage is TRBV7-9 and J usage is TRBJ1-6; 7 positions agree with TRBD1. This CDR3 has 18 amino acids. Germline values: CDR1 SEHNR, CDR2 FQNEAQ (reference sequence). J was trimmed by 9 bases and V by 0 bases; bases with no gene match: 14. In DNA, the CDR3 is TGTGCCAGCAGCTTAGCGAGCCCGAGGGGGCAGGCGAGTTCACCCCTCCACTTT. Translation: CASSLASPRGQASSPLHF.

The CDR3 region is CASRWDRGTEAFF. CDR3 coding DNA: TGTGCCAGTAGATGGGACAGGGGCACTGAAGCTTTCTTT. This chain links TRBV19 with TRBJ1-1, with 10 bases fitting TRBD1. The CDR3 consists of 13 residues. The trim removed 6 bases at V and 4 bases at J, leaving 2 bases unmatched. Germline CDR1 is LNHDA and CDR2 is SQIVND (reference sequence).

The chain is built from TRBV10-3 and TRBJ2-2; 9 bases agree with TRBD1. This CDR3 has 17 amino acids. The junction had 12 bases not matched to a gene; V was cut back by 6 bases and J by 4 bases. CDR1 ENHRY and CDR2 SYGVKD come from the germline V gene. CDR3 region: CAIRSGTGSLGTGELFF. The CDR3 DNA follows: TGTGCCATCAGATCCGGGACAGGGAGTCTCGGCACCGGGGAGCTGTTTTTT.

The chain carries TRBV5-6 and TRBJ1-2, with a tentative D call TRBD1 (5 bases). Deletions cut 7 bases from V and 3 bases from J, with 16 bases between. The CDR3 runs to 14 residues. In germline, CDR1 is SGHDT, CDR2 YYEEEE. CDR3 in amino acids: CASWYRDGDYGYTF. CDR3 coding DNA: TGTGCCAGCTGGTACCGGGACGGAGACTATGGCTACACCTTC. Complete variable domain (other parts from reference TRBV5-6 and TRBJ1-2): DAGVTQSPTHLIKTRGQQVTLRCSPKSGHDTVSWYQQALGQGPQFIFQYYEEEERQRGNFPDRFSGHQFPNYSSELNVNALLLGDSALYLCASWYRDGDYGYTFGSGTRLTVV.

This clone was counted only a few times. The V and J genes are TRBV7-2 and TRBJ2-3; D unclear. Trimming pared 2 bases from V and 0 bases from J, leaving 9 bases between. The CDR3 has 15 residues. Germline lookup yields CDR1 SGHTA and CDR2 FQGNSA. Here the CDR3 reads CASSLFLVSTDTQYF. The CDR3 nucleotides are TGTGCCAGCAGCTTATTTCTCGTCAGCACAGATACGCAGTATTTT. Filled out from reference TRBV7-2 and TRBJ2-3, the complete variable domain reads GAGVSQSPSNKVTEKGKDVELRCDPISGHTALYWYRQSLGQGLEFLIYFQGNSAPDKSGLPSDRFSAERTGGSVSTLTIQRTQQEDSAVYLCASSLFLVSTDTQYFGPGTRLTVL.

The chain employs TRBV3-1 (or the pseudogene TRBV3-2) and TRBJ2-5, with D perhaps matching TRBD2 (6 bases). V dropped 1 base and J dropped 1 base, with 10 bases sitting between them. Germline CDR1 is LGHDT and CDR2 is YNNKEL (reference sequence). This CDR3 is built from 15 residues. Here the CDR3 DNA reads TGTGCCAGCAGCCAAGGGGGGGTCTTCCAAGAGACCCAGTACTTC. Protein sequence: CASSQGGVFQETQYF.

The gene calls are TRBV5-4 and TRBJ2-1; D might be TRBD2 (7 bases). V lost 2 bases and J lost 0, with 24 bases in between. CDR1 and CDR2 (germline): SGHNT, YYREEE (reference sequence). The CDR3 length is 20 residues. CDR3 sequence reads: CASSLGRTGGYWSSYNEQFF. The CDR3 DNA is TGTGCCAGCAGCTTAGGAAGGACGGGGGGCTATTGGAGCTCCTACAATGAGCAGTTCTTC.

V is TRBV5-1 and J is TRBJ2-1, with TRBD2 matching over 9 bases. CDR3 length: 15 residues. Germline-derived CDR1 and CDR2 are SGHRS and YFSETQ. Trimming cost V 2 bases and J 5 bases; bases outside gene matches: 5. The CDR3 sequence: CASSLVERGDNEQFF. DNA of the CDR3: TGCGCCAGCAGCTTAGTTGAGCGGGGGGACAATGAGCAGTTCTTC.

J is TRBJ1-2 and V is TRBV3-1 (or the pseudogene TRBV3-2), with 10 bases matching TRBD1. CDR3 length equals 15 residues. V shed 0 bases and J 5 bases; nucleotides not matched to a gene: 3. CDR1 and CDR2 from the germline V gene are LGHDT and YNNKEL (reference sequence). The CDR3 is CASSQEVGQGYGYTF. DNA of the CDR3: TGTGCCAGCAGCCAAGAGGTGGGACAGGGGTATGGCTACACCTTC.

This clone appeared a single time. This sequence joins TRBV4-2 and TRBJ2-7; maybe TRBD1 (6 bases). Between the trimmed V and J ends, which lost 4 bases and 2 bases, there was a span of 9 bases. The CDR3 has 13 amino acids. In germline, CDR1 is LGHNA, CDR2 YNFKEQ. Here the CDR3 DNA reads TGTGCCAGCAGCCGAGGGGACACCTACGAGCAGTACTTC. Residues: CASSRGDTYEQYF.

This clone was counted a few times. The chain has TRBV4-1 and TRBJ2-7; D is uncertain. Trimming left V 0 bases short and J 1 base short, with 10 bases between. The CDR3 runs 15 residues. Germline V CDR1 and CDR2: MGHRA, YSYEKL. CDR3 bases: TGCGCCAGCAGCCAAGAAATCCCGGATTCCTACGAGCAGTACTTC. Protein product: CASSQEIPDSYEQYF.

The chain combines TRBV6-2 or TRBV6-3 with TRBJ1-2; D gene ambiguous. Germline V gene data show CDR1 as MNHEY and CDR2 as SVGEGT. The CDR3 runs to 13 residues. The V end was cut by 4 bases, the J end by 4 bases, with 10 bases between. CDR3: CASSFVGAYGYTF. The CDR3, as DNA: TGTGCCAGCAGTTTCGTAGGTGCCTATGGCTACACCTTC.

The chain couples TRBV6-2 or TRBV6-3 to TRBJ1-2; D may be TRBD1 (6 bases). Germline CDR1 MNHEY, CDR2 SVGEGT. The CDR3 runs to 15 residues. Trimming pared 2 bases from V and 0 bases from J, leaving 10 bases between. Here the CDR3 DNA reads TGTGCCAGCAGTTACGGGACACAAACTAACTATGGCTACACCTTC. Encoded protein: CASSYGTQTNYGYTF.

This chain connects TRBV7-9 to TRBJ1-1; TRBD1 matches 8 bases. Germline assignment: CDR1 SEHNR and CDR2 FQNEAQ (reference sequence). V was clipped by 4 bases and J by 1 base; unmatched bases: 5. The CDR3 is 15 amino acids. CDR3 region: CASSSADRGNTEAFF. The CDR3 coding sequence is TGTGCCAGCAGCTCAGCAGACAGGGGGAACACTGAAGCTTTCTTT.

This chain links TRBV7-6 with TRBJ2-5; TRBD2 matches at 7 bases. The J segment lost 5 bases and the V segment lost 3 bases, leaving 6 bases of the junction unmatched. The CDR3 loop spans 14 amino acids. Per germline, CDR1 SGHVS and CDR2 FNYEAQ. CDR3: CASSLGGEGETQYF. The DNA of the CDR3 is TGTGCCAGCAGCTTGGGCGGGGAGGGCGAGACCCAGTACTTC.

The chain is built from TRBV6-2 or TRBV6-3 and TRBJ1-5; 8 bases agree with TRBD1. CDR1 and CDR2 from the germline V gene are MNHEY and SVGEGT. CDR3 length equals 19 residues. With V trimmed by 5 bases and J by 4 bases, 19 bases remained unmatched. In nucleotides, the CDR3 is TGTGCCAGCAGTAAACCTCCGGGACAGGACTTCAGGGGAAATCAGCCCCAGCATTTT. It codes for CASSKPPGQDFRGNQPQHF.

The rearrangement links TRBV7-8 to TRBJ1-6, with a possible D match to TRBD1 (5 bases). V was trimmed by 3 bases and J by 10 bases, leaving 13 bases between them. The CDR3 length is 14 residues. The V gene's germline CDR1 is SGHVS and CDR2 FQNEAQ. The CDR3 sequence: CASSFVGEGSPLHF. The CDR3 region has the DNA TGTGCCAGCAGCTTTGTGGGGGAAGGGTCACCCCTCCACTTT.

This chain uses TRBV7-8 with TRBJ2-1; 9 bases match TRBD2. From germline, CDR1 is SGHVS and CDR2 FQNEAQ. Trimming took 1 base from V and 0 from J; bases not matched to a gene: 7. The CDR3 runs 18 residues. The CDR3 loop reads CASSLGLAGSSSYNEQFF. The CDR3 nucleotides read TGTGCCAGCAGCTTAGGGCTAGCGGGATCTAGCTCCTACAATGAGCAGTTCTTC.

V and J are TRBV30 and TRBJ2-7; 7 positions agree with TRBD1. The junction had 6 bases not matched to a gene; V was cut back by 4 bases and J by 6 bases. CDR1 GTSNPN and CDR2 SVGIG come from the germline V gene (reference sequence). This CDR3 has 12 residues. The CDR3, as DNA: TGTGCCTGGATGACAGGGCGGAGCGAGCAGTACTTC. Encoded protein: CAWMTGRSEQYF.

The V gene is TRBV10-3, the J gene TRBJ2-2; D gene uncertain. Germline V gives CDR1 ENHRY, CDR2 SYGVKD. This CDR3 has 11 amino acids. Trimming took off 6 bases at V and 5 bases at J, with 4 bases between the two ends. CDR3 DNA: TGTGCCATCAGGGATACCGGGGAGCTGTTTTTT. It encodes CAIRDTGELFF.

CDR3 sequence reads: CASSPRSTGTGDTTRQYEQYF. DNA for the CDR3: TGTGCCAGCAGCCCCAGATCCACTGGGACAGGGGATACTACCCGACAATACGAGCAGTACTTC. The chain links TRBV7-8 to TRBJ2-7, with 10 bases identical to TRBD1. The CDR3 runs 21 residues. With V trimmed by 5 bases and J by 4 bases, 26 bases remained unmatched. CDR1 is SGHVS and CDR2 is FQNEAQ in the germline V gene. The full variable domain, its missing parts supplied by reference TRBV7-8 and TRBJ2-7, is GAGVSQSPRYKVAKRGQDVALRCDPISGHVSLFWYQQALGQGPEFLTYFQNEAQLDKSGLPSDRFFAERPEGSVSTLKIQRTQQEDSAVYLCASSPRSTGTGDTTRQYEQYFGPGTRLTVT.

The rearrangement links TRBV6-6 to TRBJ2-5, with 11 bases matching TRBD1. The CDR3 consists of 16 residues. V trimming: 6 bases; J trimming: 4 bases; junction bases outside the gene matches: 10. Germline lookup yields CDR1 MNHNY and CDR2 SVGAGI (reference sequence). CDR3 in amino acids: CASSPPGTGGTETQYF. The CDR3 DNA sequence: TGTGCCAGCAGCCCCCCCGGGACAGGGGGTACAGAGACCCAGTACTTC.

The chain employs TRBV5-1 and TRBJ2-3, with 12 bases identical to TRBD2. The J segment lost 1 base and the V segment lost 3 bases, leaving 12 bases of the junction unmatched. There are 19 residues in the CDR3. The germline V gene has CDR1 SGHRS and CDR2 YFSETQ. CDR3 in DNA: TGCGCCAGCAGCTCTAAACTAGCGGGGGGCAGAGTGGGCACAGATACGCAGTATTTT. It codes for CASSSKLAGGRVGTDTQYF. Full variable domain (missing parts from reference TRBV5-1 and TRBJ2-3): KAGVTQTPRYLIKTRGQQVTLSCSPISGHRSVSWYQQTPGQGLQFLFEYFSETQRNKGNFPGRFSGRQFSNSRSEMNVSTLELGDSALYLCASSSKLAGGRVGTDTQYFGPGTRLTVL.

V and J are TRBV2 and TRBJ2-3; TRBD2 might be the D (6 bases). The V end lost 0 bases, the J end lost 0 bases, and 13 bases lay between the germline ends. The CDR3 consists of 17 residues. The germline V gene encodes CDR1 SNHLY and CDR2 FYNNEI. DNA of the CDR3: TGTGCCAGCAGTGAAGCCCGGGCGGGGCCTAGCACAGATACGCAGTATTTT. Translated: CASSEARAGPSTDTQYF.